Below are 27 T cell receptor beta chains sequenced from a single sample in a study of PD-L1 blockade in urothelial cancer. The time point was: peripheral blood 6 weeks after treatment start. The table came from immunoSEQ multiplex PCR; TCRdb's copy has only in-frame clones and leaves some out. The sample holds around 80,000 clones, 80% to 95% seen once. This specimen was PBMCs, taken around atezolizumab (anti-PD-L1) treatment. The receptor source for this set is a woman aged 80 or older with urothelial cancer.

This chain links TRBV7-3 with TRBJ2-5; perhaps TRBD2 as D (5 bases). Germline CDR1 is SGHTA and CDR2 is FQGTGA. The CDR3 consists of 14 residues. V was pared by 3 bases and J by 7 bases, with 15 bases between. CDR3 coding DNA: TGTGCCAGCAGCTTTCGGGGAGATCCGGGGACCCAGTACTTC. Encoded protein: CASSFRGDPGTQYF.

V is TRBV2 and J is TRBJ2-7, with 12 bases identical to TRBD2. CDR1 and CDR2 (germline): SNHLY, FYNNEI. CDR3 length: 15 amino acids. J lost 2 bases, V lost 1 base, and 0 bases had no gene match. This chain's CDR3 is CASSEGTSGTYEQYF. The CDR3 nucleotides read TGTGCCAGCAGTGAAGGGACTAGCGGGACCTACGAGCAGTACTTC.

V and J are TRBV5-8 and TRBJ1-4; 9 nucleotides align to TRBD1. Germline V gene data show CDR1 as SGHTS and CDR2 as YDEGEE. Unmatched junction bases numbered 4, after V lost 0 bases and J lost 7 bases. This CDR3 has 15 residues. This CDR3 is CASSLAGTGPEKLFF. The CDR3 region has the DNA TGTGCCAGCAGCTTGGCCGGGACAGGGCCTGAAAAACTGTTTTTT.

This clone was picked up a small number of times. The chain employs TRBV11-1 and TRBJ2-1; the D gene is possibly TRBD2 (7 bases). The V and J ends lost 1 base and 4 bases respectively, with 14 bases between them. CDR3 size: 16 residues. The germline V gene has CDR1 SGHAT and CDR2 FQDESV (reference sequence). CDR3 in amino acids: CASSLEGGLVYNEQFF. The CDR3 bases are TGTGCCAGCAGCTTAGAGGGGGGGCTAGTATACAATGAGCAGTTCTTC.

This chain joins TRBV6-1 and TRBJ1-5; D is possibly TRBD1 (6 bases). The V gene lost 0 bases and the J gene lost 4 bases, with 13 bases spanning the gap. The CDR3 loop spans 16 amino acids. Germline CDR1 MNHNS, CDR2 SASEGT. The CDR3 sequence: CASSEAPGDKNQPQHF. The CDR3 region has the DNA TGTGCCAGCAGTGAAGCGCCCGGGGACAAGAATCAGCCCCAGCATTTT.

This chain connects TRBV19 to TRBJ1-1; 10 positions agree with TRBD1. Germline assignment: CDR1 LNHDA and CDR2 SQIVND (reference sequence). The CDR3 spans 16 residues. J gave up 1 base and V 2 bases, and 4 bases lay outside the gene matches. The DNA of the CDR3 is TGTGCCAGTAGTATAATCGGGACAGGGGAGAACACTGAAGCTTTCTTT. Translated, it gives CASSIIGTGENTEAFF.

This chain joins TRBV5-1 and TRBJ2-7, with D perhaps matching TRBD1 (6 bases). The V and J ends lost 2 bases and 3 bases respectively, with 6 bases between them. The CDR3 is 12 amino acids. The germline gives CDR1 SGHRS, CDR2 YFSETQ. The chain's CDR3 is CASSLQGYEQYF. The CDR3 region has the DNA TGCGCCAGCAGCTTACAGGGCTACGAGCAGTACTTC. Based on the CDR3 plus reference TRBV5-1 and TRBJ2-7, the full variable domain is KAGVTQTPRYLIKTRGQQVTLSCSPISGHRSVSWYQQTPGQGLQFLFEYFSETQRNKGNFPGRFSGRQFSNSRSEMNVSTLELGDSALYLCASSLQGYEQYFGPGTRLTVT.

The chain links TRBV30 to TRBJ2-7, with TRBD2 matching over 7 bases. The CDR3 spans 15 residues. Losses at the gene ends were 0 bases for V and 3 bases for J; bases not matched to a gene: 8. Germline CDR1 reads GTSNPN; CDR2 reads SVGIG (reference sequence). CDR3 coding DNA: TGTGCCTGGAGTGTTCTCGGGACTACCAACTACGAGCAGTACTTC. This translates into CAWSVLGTTNYEQYF.

The chain combines TRBV7-8 with TRBJ2-7; 11 positions match TRBD2. From germline, CDR1 is SGHVS and CDR2 FQNEAQ. V shed 3 bases, J shed 1 base, and the junction held 11 bases outside the gene matches. CDR3 length: 18 residues. The CDR3 reads CASSFPALAGVASYEQYF. CDR3 in DNA: TGTGCCAGCAGCTTTCCGGCACTAGCGGGAGTTGCGTCCTACGAGCAGTACTTC. Together with reference TRBV7-8 and TRBJ2-7, the CDR3 gives the full variable domain: GAGVSQSPRYKVAKRGQDVALRCDPISGHVSLFWYQQALGQGPEFLTYFQNEAQLDKSGLPSDRFFAERPEGSVSTLKIQRTQQEDSAVYLCASSFPALAGVASYEQYFGPGTRLTVT.

The V and J genes are TRBV7-3 and TRBJ2-1; a possible D gene is TRBD1 (6 bases). Germline values: CDR1 SGHTA, CDR2 FQGTGA. The CDR3 has 13 amino acids. Trimming took off 4 bases at V and 4 bases at J, with 8 bases between the two ends. In DNA, the CDR3 is TGTGCCAGCAGCTACGGACAGTACAATGAGCAGTTCTTC. Its protein product is CASSYGQYNEQFF.

The chain joins TRBV27 to TRBJ2-7; 14 bases fit TRBD2. From germline, CDR1 is MNHEY and CDR2 SMNVEV (reference sequence). The CDR3 covers 18 residues. The J segment lost 4 bases and the V segment lost 7 bases, leaving 15 bases of the junction unmatched. CDR3 in DNA: TGTGCCAGCACCTCCGGGACTAGCGGGAGATTGGGTACTTACGAGCAGTACTTC. Its translation: CASTSGTSGRLGTYEQYF.

DNA for the CDR3: TGTGCCAGCTCACCAAGCTGGGGGCCTAATGAAAAACTGTTTTTT. It codes for CASSPSWGPNEKLFF. J is TRBJ1-4 and V is TRBV18; D is perhaps TRBD1 (6 bases). CDR1 is KGHSH, CDR2 LQKENI, per germline. The CDR3 extends over 15 amino acids. V lost 2 bases and J 3 bases, leaving 10 bases between the germline ends.

This sequence joins TRBV19 and TRBJ2-7; weak D call: TRBD1 (6 bases). From germline, CDR1 is LNHDA and CDR2 SQIVND (reference sequence). CDR3 size: 15 residues. V was cut by 1 base and J by 2 bases, with 12 bases left in between. The CDR3 spells CASSIGYRGTYEQYF. The CDR3 DNA sequence: TGTGCCAGTAGTATAGGGTATAGGGGGACCTACGAGCAGTACTTC.

The V and J genes are TRBV7-3 and TRBJ2-1; no definite D call. CDR3 size: 14 residues. Trimming removed 2 bases at V and 0 bases at J, with 5 bases between. The germline gives CDR1 SGHTA, CDR2 FQGTGA. The CDR3 DNA sequence: TGTGCCAGCAGCTTACACAGCTCCTACAATGAGCAGTTCTTC. Residues: CASSLHSSYNEQFF.

This clone occurred once. The chain joins TRBV5-5 to TRBJ2-7; 7 nucleotides line up with TRBD1. J gave up 4 bases and V 4 bases, and 8 bases lay outside the gene matches. Germline loops: CDR1 SGHKS, CDR2 YYEKEE (reference sequence). The CDR3 is 14 amino acids. The CDR3 reads CASSPPGQSYEQYF. CDR3 nucleotides: TGTGCCAGCAGCCCCCCGGGACAGTCTTACGAGCAGTACTTC.

V gene TRBV7-2 combines with J gene TRBJ2-7; 9 bases map to TRBD2. Per germline, CDR1 SGHTA and CDR2 FQGNSA. The V and J ends lost 4 bases and 3 bases, in that order; junction bases with no gene match: 10. The CDR3 has 16 amino acids. CDR3 nucleotide sequence: TGTGCCAGCAGCTATAATAGCGGGGGAGGCTACTACGAGCAGTACTTC. Translation: CASSYNSGGGYYEQYF.

This rearrangement joins TRBV15 to TRBJ2-7, with unresolved D. Germline V gene sequence: CDR1 LNHNV, CDR2 YYDKDF (reference sequence). The CDR3 has 14 residues. Trimming pared 4 bases from V and 2 bases from J, leaving 12 bases between. As DNA, the CDR3 is TGTGCCACCAGCACAGACCGACTTACCTACGAGCAGTACTTC. It codes for CATSTDRLTYEQYF.

The gene calls are TRBV7-3 and TRBJ1-1, with D unresolved. Trimming pared 1 base from V and 4 bases from J, leaving 10 bases between. This CDR3 is built from 14 residues. Looked up from germline, CDR1 is SGHTA and CDR2 is FQGTGA. CDR3 sequence (DNA): TGTGCCAGCAGCTTAATTTTTCCTAGCACTGAAGCTTTCTTT. Residues: CASSLIFPSTEAFF.

The chain links TRBV14 to TRBJ1-1; D remains ambiguous. The germline V and J ends were trimmed by 4 bases and 1 base, with 7 bases remaining between them. Germline values: CDR1 SGHDN, CDR2 FVKESK. This CDR3 has 13 amino acids. The CDR3 reads CASSRVPNTEAFF. The CDR3 DNA is TGTGCCAGCAGCCGAGTGCCGAACACTGAAGCTTTCTTT.

The gene calls are TRBV28 and TRBJ1-4; weak D call: TRBD1 (5 bases). CDR3 length: 14 amino acids. Germline CDR1 is MDHEN and CDR2 is SYDVKM. V dropped 4 bases and J dropped 7 bases, with 13 bases sitting between them. The CDR3 is CASSSPGRVEKLFF. CDR3 in DNA: TGTGCCAGCAGTTCCCCCGGCAGGGTTGAAAAACTGTTTTTT.

The chain has TRBV6-1 and TRBJ1-5, with 12 bases matching TRBD1. Unmatched junction bases numbered 7, after V lost 6 bases and J lost 7 bases. This CDR3 has 15 residues. Germline V gene sequence: CDR1 MNHNS, CDR2 SASEGT. CDR3 DNA: TGTGCCAGCAGCATGGGACAGGGGGCGAAGCAGCCCCAGCATTTT. Amino acid sequence: CASSMGQGAKQPQHF.

The J gene is TRBJ2-7, the V gene TRBV5-4; 9 bases match TRBD2. V gave up 4 bases and J gave up 5 bases; unmatched junction bases: 7. Germline lookup yields CDR1 SGHNT and CDR2 YYREEE (reference sequence). The CDR3 covers 14 residues. In nucleotides, the CDR3 is TGTGCCAGCAGCATAGCGGGAGTCCATGACGAGCAGTACTTC. Translation gives CASSIAGVHDEQYF.

This chain joins TRBV18 and TRBJ1-4; D might be TRBD1 (5 bases). The CDR3 consists of 14 residues. The germline V gene has CDR1 KGHSH and CDR2 LQKENI. The ends were cut back, 3 bases at V and 8 bases at J, with 13 bases in the middle. The CDR3 coding sequence is TGTGCCAGCTCACCCCAGGGAATTCAGGAAAAACTGTTTTTT. Its protein product is CASSPQGIQEKLFF.

This clone has only one observation. V is TRBV5-4 and J is TRBJ2-1; TRBD2 agrees at 8 bases. Germline CDR1 is SGHNT and CDR2 is YYREEE (reference sequence). The CDR3 spans 16 residues. Unmatched junction bases numbered 14, after V lost 4 bases and J lost 8 bases. In DNA form, the CDR3 reads TGTGCCAGCAGCCCGAAAGCGGGAGTCTTTCTCGATGAGCAGTTCTTC. It encodes CASSPKAGVFLDEQFF. The complete variable domain, with remaining parts taken from reference TRBV5-4 and TRBJ2-1, reads ETGVTQSPTHLIKTRGQQVTLRCSSQSGHNTVSWYQQALGQGPQFIFQYYREEENGRGNFPPRFSGLQFPNYSSELNVNALELDDSALYLCASSPKAGVFLDEQFFGPGTRLTVL.

This clone was seen just once. The V call is TRBV28, the J call TRBJ2-7; the match to TRBD1 covers 7 bases. Germline CDR1 is MDHEN and CDR2 is SYDVKM. The CDR3 consists of 13 residues. Trimming took 7 bases from V and 3 from J; bases not matched to a gene: 6. The CDR3 bases are TGTGCCAGCACGACCGGGACAGACTACGAGCAGTACTTC. This gives the protein CASTTGTDYEQYF.

This clone came up once. This chain connects TRBV30 to TRBJ1-5; no definite D call. Germline V gene sequence: CDR1 GTSNPN, CDR2 SVGIG (reference sequence). This CDR3 comprises 15 residues. Trimming removed 0 bases at V and 7 bases at J, with 16 bases between. Here the CDR3 reads CAWSVGGREDQPQHF. CDR3 sequence (DNA): TGTGCCTGGAGTGTCGGAGGGAGGGAGGACCAGCCCCAGCATTTT.

V is TRBV6-1 and J is TRBJ2-1; TRBD2 agrees at 11 bases. Germline V gene sequence: CDR1 MNHNS, CDR2 SASEGT. J gave up 4 bases and V 3 bases, and 2 bases lay outside the gene matches. The CDR3 loop spans 15 amino acids. CDR3 bases: TGTGCCAGCAGTGAGGGACTAGCGGAATACAATGAGCAGTTCTTC. Its protein product is CASSEGLAEYNEQFF.